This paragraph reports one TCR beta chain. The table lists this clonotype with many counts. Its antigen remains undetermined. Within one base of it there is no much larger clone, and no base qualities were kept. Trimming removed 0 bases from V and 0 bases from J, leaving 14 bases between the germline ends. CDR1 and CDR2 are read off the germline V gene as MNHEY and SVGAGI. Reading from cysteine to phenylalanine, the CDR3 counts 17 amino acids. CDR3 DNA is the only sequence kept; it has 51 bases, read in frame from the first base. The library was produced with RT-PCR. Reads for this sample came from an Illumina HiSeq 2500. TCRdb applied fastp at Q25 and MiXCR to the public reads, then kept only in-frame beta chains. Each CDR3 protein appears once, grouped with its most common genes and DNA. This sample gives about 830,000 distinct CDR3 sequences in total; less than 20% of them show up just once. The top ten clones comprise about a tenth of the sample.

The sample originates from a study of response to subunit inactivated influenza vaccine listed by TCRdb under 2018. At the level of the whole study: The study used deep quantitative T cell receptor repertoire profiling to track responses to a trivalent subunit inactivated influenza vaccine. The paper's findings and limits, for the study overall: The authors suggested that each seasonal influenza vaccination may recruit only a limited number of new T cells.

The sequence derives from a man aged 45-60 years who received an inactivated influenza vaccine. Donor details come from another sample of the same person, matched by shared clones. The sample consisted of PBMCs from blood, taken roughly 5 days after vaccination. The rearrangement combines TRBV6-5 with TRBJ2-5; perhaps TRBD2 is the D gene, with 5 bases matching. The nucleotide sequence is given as TGTGCCAGCAGTTACTCAGGAGGCCTATTCGACCAAGAGACCCAGTACTTC. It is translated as CASSYSGGLFDQETQYF.